These T cell receptor beta chains were read from a single sample in a study of siplizumab effects on memory and regulatory T cells. Assay used: immunoSEQ multiplex PCR; TCRdb lists only in-frame clones, some missing. The profile covers some 62,000 clones, with roughly 85% appearing a single time and 0.42% taken by the ten largest. Sequencing was done on a sample of memory CD4+ T cells sorted from blood. These receptors all come from a human donor in good health. Each CDR3 is given with its conserved first and last residue. The D gene is left open where the match is weak. Expanded clones are given a class, and other clones once, few, many or no size at all.

j_call	v_call	d_call	clone_size	cdr3_aa	cdr3_nt
TRBJ1-1	TRBV7-3	NA	NA	CASSLNRVAEAFF	TGTGCCAGCAGCTTAAACCGGGTAGCTGAAGCTTTCTTT
TRBJ1-6	TRBV19	NA	few	CASSLPTRGVNSPLHF	TGTGCCAGTAGTCTCCCGACCCGGGGCGTAAATTCACCCCTCCACTTT
TRBJ2-1	TRBV19	TRBD1	NA	CASSSFWEGGGALNNEQFF	TGTGCCAGTAGCTCCTTTTGGGAAGGGGGCGGAGCACTAAACAATGAGCAGTTCTTC
TRBJ1-6	TRBV4-2	NA	NA	CASSQDSGDNSPLHF	TGTGCCAGCAGCCAAGATTCAGGAGATAATTCACCCCTCCACTTT
TRBJ2-7	TRBV19	TRBD1	NA	CASSARGRTGGSYEQYF	TGTGCCAGTAGTGCTCGGGGCAGGACAGGGGGCTCCTACGAGCAGTACTTC
TRBJ1-2	TRBV11-2	NA	NA	CASSLVGPGHGYTF	TGTGCCAGCAGCTTAGTAGGACCAGGGCATGGCTACACCTTC
TRBJ1-1	TRBV7-3	NA	NA	CASSQGTANTEAFF	TGTGCCAGCAGCCAGGGGACCGCGAACACTGAAGCTTTCTTT
TRBJ2-5	TRBV19	NA	medium-sized	CASSIPARGGETQYF	TGTGCCAGTAGTATACCAGCGCGAGGTGGAGAGACCCAGTACTTC
TRBJ2-3	TRBV7-3	NA	NA	CASSLRGGSLTDTQYF	TGTGCCAGCAGCTTAAGGGGCGGGTCCCTCACAGATACGCAGTATTTT
TRBJ1-1	TRBV19	TRBD1	few	CASTWDRGVGTEAFF	TGTGCCAGTACTTGGGACAGGGGGGTTGGCACTGAAGCTTTCTTT
TRBJ1-4	TRBV6-5	NA	NA	CASRAWGEKLFF	TGTGCCAGCAGAGCCTGGGGGGAAAAACTGTTTTTT
TRBJ2-7	TRBV27	TRBD1	NA	CASQRDRSYEQYF	TGTGCCAGCCAACGGGACAGGAGTTACGAGCAGTACTTC
TRBJ2-2	TRBV4-1	NA	NA	CASSFDRYTGELFF	TGCGCCAGCAGCTTCGACCGATACACCGGGGAGCTGTTTTTT
TRBJ1-2	TRBV5-5	TRBD1	NA	CASTPGGWDRATYGYTF	TGTGCCAGCACTCCTGGCGGGTGGGACAGGGCTACCTATGGCTACACCTTC
TRBJ1-2	TRBV7-3	TRBD1	once	CASSGSGTGMSYTF	TGTGCCAGCAGCGGATCCGGGACAGGGATGAGCTACACCTTC
TRBJ2-3	TRBV11-3	NA	NA	CASSLGGPSTDTQYF	TGTGCCAGCAGCTTAGGGGGGCCTAGCACAGATACGCAGTATTTT
TRBJ2-6	TRBV14	TRBD1	few	CASSARQGAIGANVLTF	TGTGCCAGCAGCGCGAGACAGGGGGCAATTGGGGCCAACGTCCTGACTTTC
TRBJ1-5	TRBV19	NA	NA	CASSLGSRGNQPQHF	TGTGCCAGTAGTCTCGGGTCGAGGGGCAATCAGCCCCAGCATTTT
TRBJ2-2	TRBV27	NA	NA	CASSLKQNTGELFF	TGTGCCAGCAGTCTAAAACAGAACACCGGGGAGCTGTTTTTT
TRBJ2-1	TRBV7-9	TRBD1	few	CASSPGGNEQFF	TGTGCCAGCAGCCCAGGGGGCAATGAGCAGTTCTTC
TRBJ1-6	TRBV5-1	NA	NA	CASSPLQGSPLHF	TGCGCCAGCAGCCCCTTACAGGGTTCACCCCTCCACTTT
TRBJ2-7	TRBV5-4	TRBD2	NA	CASSSAGGPYEQYF	TGTGCCAGCAGCTCTGCGGGGGGACCCTACGAGCAGTACTTC